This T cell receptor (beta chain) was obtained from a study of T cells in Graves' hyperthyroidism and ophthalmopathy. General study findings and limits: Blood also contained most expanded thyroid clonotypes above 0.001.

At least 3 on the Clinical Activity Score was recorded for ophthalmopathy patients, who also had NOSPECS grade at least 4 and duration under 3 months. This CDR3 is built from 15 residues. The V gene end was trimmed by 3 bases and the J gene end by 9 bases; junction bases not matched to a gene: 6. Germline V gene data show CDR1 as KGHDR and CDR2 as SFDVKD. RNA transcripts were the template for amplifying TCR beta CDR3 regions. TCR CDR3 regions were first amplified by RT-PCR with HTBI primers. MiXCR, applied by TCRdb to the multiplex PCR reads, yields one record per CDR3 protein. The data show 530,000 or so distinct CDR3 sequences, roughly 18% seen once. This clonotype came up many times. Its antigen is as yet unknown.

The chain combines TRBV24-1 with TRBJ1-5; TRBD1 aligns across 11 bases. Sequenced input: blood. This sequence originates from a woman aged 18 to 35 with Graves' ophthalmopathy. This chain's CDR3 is CATSDPRTGGSPQHF. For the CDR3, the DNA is TGTGCCACCAGTGATCCCCGGACAGGGGGCTCGCCCCAGCATTTT.